Below, one TCR beta chain is given with its context. Its antigen is still unknown. This sample stems from a study of CD8 T cells in Susac syndrome. TEMRA cells were enriched by FACS, while CD8+ and CD4+ T cells were obtained through a negative isolation that was performed magnetically. Germline-derived CDR1 and CDR2 are SEHNR and FQNEAQ (reference sequence). The ends were cut back, 3 bases at V and 1 base at J, with 11 bases in the middle. The CDR3 sequence is 15 residues long. The RNA, about 0.5 to 1 ug, was put through reverse transcription using random hexamers. The CDR3 of TCR beta was amplified by immunoSEQ multiplex PCR across 54 Vbeta and 13 Jbeta. Via MiXCR, TCRdb re-called the immunoSEQ multiplex PCR reads, giving one row per CDR3 protein. The profile covers about 150,000 distinct CDR3 sequences, with approximately 96% appearing a single time and 0.16% taken by the ten largest. Overall study findings and caveats: The study conceded that its TCR sequencing and HLA analysis involved relatively few individuals.

The clonotype was recovered from a human donor with Susac syndrome. The J gene is TRBJ2-3, the V gene TRBV7-9; D may be TRBD2 (6 bases). Sequencing was done on a sample of CD4+ T cells from PBMCs. The CDR3 bases are TGTGCCAGCAGCTTGGGGCGGGGCCGCACAGATACGCAGTATTTT. It specifies CASSLGRGRTDTQYF. Supplemented by reference TRBV7-9 and TRBJ2-3, the full variable domain reads DTGVSQNPRHKITKRGQNVTFRCDPISEHNRLYWYRQTLGQGPEFLTYFQNEAQLEKSRLLSDRFSAERPKGSFSTLEIQRTEQGDSAMYLCASSLGRGRTDTQYFGPGTRLTVL.